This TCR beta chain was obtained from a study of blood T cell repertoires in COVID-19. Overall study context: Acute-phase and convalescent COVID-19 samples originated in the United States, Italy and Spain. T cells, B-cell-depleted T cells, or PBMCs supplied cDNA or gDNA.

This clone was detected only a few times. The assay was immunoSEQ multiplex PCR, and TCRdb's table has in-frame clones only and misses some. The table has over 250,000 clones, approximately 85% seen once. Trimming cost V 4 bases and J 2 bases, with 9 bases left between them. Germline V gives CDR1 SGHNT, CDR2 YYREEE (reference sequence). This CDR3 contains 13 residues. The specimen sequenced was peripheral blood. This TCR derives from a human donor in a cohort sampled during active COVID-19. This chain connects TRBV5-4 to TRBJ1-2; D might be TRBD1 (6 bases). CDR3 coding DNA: TGTGCCAGCAGCGCTACAGGGAACTATGGCTACACCTTC. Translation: CASSATGNYGYTF.